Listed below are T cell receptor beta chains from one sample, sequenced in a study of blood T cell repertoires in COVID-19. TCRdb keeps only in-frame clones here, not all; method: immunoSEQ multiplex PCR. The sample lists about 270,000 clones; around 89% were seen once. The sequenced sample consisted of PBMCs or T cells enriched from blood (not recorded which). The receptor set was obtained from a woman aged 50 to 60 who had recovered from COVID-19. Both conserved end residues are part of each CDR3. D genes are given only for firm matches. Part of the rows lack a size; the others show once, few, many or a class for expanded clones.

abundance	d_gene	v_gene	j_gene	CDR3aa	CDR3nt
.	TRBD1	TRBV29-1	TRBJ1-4	CSVAWTGANEKLFF	TGCAGCGTAGCGTGGACAGGGGCTAATGAAAAACTGTTTTTT
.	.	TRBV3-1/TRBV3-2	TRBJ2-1	CASSQEHYNEQFF	TGTGCCAGCAGCCAAGAACACTACAATGAGCAGTTCTTC
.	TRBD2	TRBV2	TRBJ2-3	CASTGTSGNTDTQYF	TGTGCCAGCACTGGGACTAGCGGGAACACAGATACGCAGTATTTT
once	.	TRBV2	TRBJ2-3	CASSVESTDTQYF	TGTGCCAGCAGTGTTGAGAGCACAGATACGCAGTATTTT
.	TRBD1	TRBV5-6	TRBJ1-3	CASSSGTVEGNTIYF	TGTGCCAGCAGTTCCGGGACAGTCGAAGGAAACACCATATATTTT
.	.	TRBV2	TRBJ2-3	CASRLGLALGRTQYF	TGTGCCAGCAGGCTGGGACTTGCGCTGGGTCGTACGCAGTATTTT
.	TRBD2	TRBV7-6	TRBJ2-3	CASSLAGGPGDTQYF	TGTGCCAGCAGCTTGGCGGGAGGTCCCGGGGATACGCAGTATTTT
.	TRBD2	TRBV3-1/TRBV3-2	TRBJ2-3	CASSQGAGGDTQYF	TGTGCCAGCAGCCAAGGTGCGGGAGGGGATACGCAGTATTTT
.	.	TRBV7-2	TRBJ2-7	CASSLGRGVYEQYF	TGTGCCAGCAGCTTGGGCAGGGGAGTCTACGAGCAGTACTTC
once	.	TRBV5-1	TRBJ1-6	CASGQQEGSPLHF	TGCGCCAGCGGCCAACAGGAGGGATCACCCCTCCACTTT
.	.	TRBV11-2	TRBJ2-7	CASSFLFEQYF	TGTGCCAGCAGCTTTCTGTTTGAGCAGTACTTC
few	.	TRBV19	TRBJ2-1	CASRRGLNEQFF	TGTGCCAGTAGACGGGGGTTGAATGAGCAGTTCTTC
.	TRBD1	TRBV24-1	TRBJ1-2	CATRSARDRGLGYGYTF	TGTGCCACCAGATCCGCCCGGGACAGGGGGCTAGGTTATGGCTACACCTTC
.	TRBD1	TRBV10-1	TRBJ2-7	CASSESKGQDFSYEQYF	TGCGCCAGCAGTGAGTCGAAAGGACAGGATTTTTCCTACGAGCAGTACTTC
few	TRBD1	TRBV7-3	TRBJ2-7	CASSSPGQGIYEQYF	TGTGCCAGCAGCTCCCCGGGACAGGGTATCTACGAGCAGTACTTC
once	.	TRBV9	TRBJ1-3	CASSVRGGTGNTIYF	TGTGCCAGCAGCGTAAGAGGGGGAACCGGAAACACCATATATTTT
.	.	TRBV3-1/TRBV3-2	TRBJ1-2	CASSQRGGPGYTF	TGTGCCAGCAGCCAAAGGGGGGGCCCGGGCTACACCTTC